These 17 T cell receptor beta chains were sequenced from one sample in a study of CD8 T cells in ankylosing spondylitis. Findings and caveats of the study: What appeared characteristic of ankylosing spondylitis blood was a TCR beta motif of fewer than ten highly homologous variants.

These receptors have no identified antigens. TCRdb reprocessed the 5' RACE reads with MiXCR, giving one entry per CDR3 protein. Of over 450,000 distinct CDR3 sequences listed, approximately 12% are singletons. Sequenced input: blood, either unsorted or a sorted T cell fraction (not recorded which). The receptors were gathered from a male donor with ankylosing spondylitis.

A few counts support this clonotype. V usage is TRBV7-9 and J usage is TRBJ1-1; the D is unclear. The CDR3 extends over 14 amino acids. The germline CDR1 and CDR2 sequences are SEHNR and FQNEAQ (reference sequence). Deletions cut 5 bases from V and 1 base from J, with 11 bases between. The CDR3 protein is CASSGVWGNTEAFF. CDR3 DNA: TGTGCCAGCAGCGGGGTTTGGGGGAACACTGAAGCTTTCTTT.

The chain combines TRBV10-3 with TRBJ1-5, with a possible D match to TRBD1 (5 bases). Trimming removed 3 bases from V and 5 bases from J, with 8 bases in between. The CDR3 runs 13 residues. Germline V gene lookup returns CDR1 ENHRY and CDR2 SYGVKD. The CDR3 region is CAISEDRDQPQHF. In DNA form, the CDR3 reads TGTGCCATCAGTGAAGACAGAGATCAGCCCCAGCATTTT.

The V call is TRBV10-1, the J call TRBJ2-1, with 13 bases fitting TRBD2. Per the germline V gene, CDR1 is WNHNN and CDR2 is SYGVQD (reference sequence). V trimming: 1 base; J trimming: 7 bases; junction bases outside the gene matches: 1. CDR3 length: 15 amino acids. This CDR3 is CASSEWTSGRNEQFF. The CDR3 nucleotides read TGCGCCAGCAGTGAGTGGACTAGCGGGAGAAATGAGCAGTTCTTC.

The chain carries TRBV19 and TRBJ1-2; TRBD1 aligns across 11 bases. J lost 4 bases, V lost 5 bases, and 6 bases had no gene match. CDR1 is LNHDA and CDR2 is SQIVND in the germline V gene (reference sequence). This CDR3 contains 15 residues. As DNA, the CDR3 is TGTGCCAGTAGTCCGGGACAGGGGGTTGTCTATGGCTACACCTTC. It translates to CASSPGQGVVYGYTF. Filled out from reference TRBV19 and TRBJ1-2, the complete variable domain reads DGGITQSPKYLFRKEGQNVTLSCEQNLNHDAMYWYRQDPGQGLRLIYYSQIVNDFQKGDIAEGYSVSREKKESFPLTVTSAQKNPTAFYLCASSPGQGVVYGYTFGSGTRLTVV.

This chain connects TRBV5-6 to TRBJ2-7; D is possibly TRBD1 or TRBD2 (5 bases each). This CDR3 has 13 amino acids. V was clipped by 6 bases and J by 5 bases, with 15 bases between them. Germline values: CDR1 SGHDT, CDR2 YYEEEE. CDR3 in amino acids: CASTVGGSNEQYF. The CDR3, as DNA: TGTGCCAGCACTGTTGGGGGATCCAACGAGCAGTACTTC.

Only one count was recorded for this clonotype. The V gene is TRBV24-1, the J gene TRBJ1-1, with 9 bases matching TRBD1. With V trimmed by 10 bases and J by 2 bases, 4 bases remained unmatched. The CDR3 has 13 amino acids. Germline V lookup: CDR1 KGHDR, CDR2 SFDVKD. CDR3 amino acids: CATRDRANTEAFF. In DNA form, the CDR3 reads TGTGCCACACGGGACAGGGCTAACACTGAAGCTTTCTTT.

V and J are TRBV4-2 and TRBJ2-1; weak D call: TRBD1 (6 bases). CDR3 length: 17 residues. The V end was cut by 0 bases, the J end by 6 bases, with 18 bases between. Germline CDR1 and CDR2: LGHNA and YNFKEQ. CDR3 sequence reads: CASSQDSSRGGLNEQFF. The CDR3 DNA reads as TGTGCCAGCAGCCAAGATTCCTCTCGTGGGGGCCTCAATGAGCAGTTCTTC.

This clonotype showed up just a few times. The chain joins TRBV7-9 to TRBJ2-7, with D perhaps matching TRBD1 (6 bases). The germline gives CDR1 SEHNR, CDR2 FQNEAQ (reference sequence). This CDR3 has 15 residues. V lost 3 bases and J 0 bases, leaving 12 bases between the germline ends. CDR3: CASSFWGRNSYEQYF. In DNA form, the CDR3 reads TGTGCCAGCAGCTTTTGGGGGCGCAACTCCTACGAGCAGTACTTC.

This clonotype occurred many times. In nucleotides, the CDR3 is TGTGCCAGCAGTTACACCTACAGGGACACTGAAGCTTTCTTT. Its protein is CASSYTYRDTEAFF. The genes are TRBV6-5 and TRBJ1-1, with D maybe TRBD1 (6 bases). Germline lookup yields CDR1 MNHEY and CDR2 SVGAGI. The CDR3 spans 14 residues. Trimming shortened V by 2 bases and J by 3 bases, and 10 bases separated the two germline ends.

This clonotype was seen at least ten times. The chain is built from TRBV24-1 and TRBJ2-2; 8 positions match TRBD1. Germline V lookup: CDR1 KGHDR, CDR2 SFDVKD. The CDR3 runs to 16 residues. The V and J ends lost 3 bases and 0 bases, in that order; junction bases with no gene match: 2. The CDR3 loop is CATSDPGGANTGELFF. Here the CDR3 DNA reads TGTGCCACCAGTGATCCAGGGGGCGCGAACACCGGGGAGCTGTTTTTT.

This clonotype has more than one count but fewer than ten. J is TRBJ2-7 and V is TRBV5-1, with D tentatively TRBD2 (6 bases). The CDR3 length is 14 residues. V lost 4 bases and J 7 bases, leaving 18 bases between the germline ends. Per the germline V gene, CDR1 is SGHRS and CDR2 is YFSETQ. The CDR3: CASSPWGSREEQYF. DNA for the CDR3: TGCGCCAGCAGCCCCTGGGGGTCTCGGGAGGAGCAGTACTTC.

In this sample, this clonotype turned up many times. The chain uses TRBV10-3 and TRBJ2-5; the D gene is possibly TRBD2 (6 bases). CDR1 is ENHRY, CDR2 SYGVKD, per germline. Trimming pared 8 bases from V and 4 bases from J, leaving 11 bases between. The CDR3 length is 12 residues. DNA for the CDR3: TGTGCCATCGGGGGGAGTGGAGAGACCCAGTACTTC. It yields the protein CAIGGSGETQYF.

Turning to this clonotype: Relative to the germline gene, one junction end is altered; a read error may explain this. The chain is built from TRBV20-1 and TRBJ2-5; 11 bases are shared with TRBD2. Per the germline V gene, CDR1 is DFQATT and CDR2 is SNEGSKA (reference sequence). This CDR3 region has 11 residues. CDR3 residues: CSARDLLAGVF. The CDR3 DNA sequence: TGCAGTGCTAGAGATCTACTAGCGGGAGTCTTC.

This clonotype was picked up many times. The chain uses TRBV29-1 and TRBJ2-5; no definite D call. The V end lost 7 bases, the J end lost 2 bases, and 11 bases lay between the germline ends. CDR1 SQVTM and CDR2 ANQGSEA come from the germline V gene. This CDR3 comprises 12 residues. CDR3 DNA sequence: TGCAGCGCCCAAGGTGGACAAGAGACCCAGTACTTC. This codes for CSAQGGQETQYF.

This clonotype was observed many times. The CDR3: CSAFLAGGGGSTDTQYF. The DNA of the CDR3 is TGCAGTGCTTTTCTAGCGGGAGGTGGGGGTAGCACAGATACGCAGTATTTT. The V and J genes are TRBV20-1 and TRBJ2-3; 11 nucleotides align to TRBD2. Germline assignment: CDR1 DFQATT and CDR2 SNEGSKA (reference sequence). CDR3 size: 17 residues. With 5 bases clipped from V and 0 bases from J, the junction kept 10 bases outside the gene matches.

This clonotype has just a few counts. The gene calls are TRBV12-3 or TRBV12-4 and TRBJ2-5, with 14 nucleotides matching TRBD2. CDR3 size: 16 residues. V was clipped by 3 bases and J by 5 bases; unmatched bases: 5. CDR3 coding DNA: TGTGCCAGCAGTTTCCGACTAGCGGGAGGGCACGAGACCCAGTACTTC. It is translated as CASSFRLAGGHETQYF.

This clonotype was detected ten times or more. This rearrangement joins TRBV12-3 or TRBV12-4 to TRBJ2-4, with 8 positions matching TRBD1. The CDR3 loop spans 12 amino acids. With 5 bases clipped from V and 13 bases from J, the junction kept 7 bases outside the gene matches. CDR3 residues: CASSIRTGRQYF. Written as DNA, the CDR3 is TGTGCCAGCAGTATCCGGACAGGGAGACAGTACTTC.